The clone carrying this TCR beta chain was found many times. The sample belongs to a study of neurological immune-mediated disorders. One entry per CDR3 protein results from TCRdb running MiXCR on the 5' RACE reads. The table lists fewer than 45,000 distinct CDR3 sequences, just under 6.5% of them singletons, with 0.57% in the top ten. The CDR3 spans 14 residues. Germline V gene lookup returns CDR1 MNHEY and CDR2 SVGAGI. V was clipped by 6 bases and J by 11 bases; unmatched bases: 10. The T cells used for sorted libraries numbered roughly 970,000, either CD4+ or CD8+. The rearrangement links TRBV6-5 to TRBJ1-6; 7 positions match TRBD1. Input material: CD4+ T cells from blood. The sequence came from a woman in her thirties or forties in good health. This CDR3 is CASSPGTVHTPLHF. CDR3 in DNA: TGTGCCAGCAGCCCAGGGACAGTCCACACACCCCTCCACTTT.